These 10 T cell receptor beta chains came from one sample sequenced in a study of cytomegalovirus exposure and HLA in healthy donors. Amplification used 60 Vbeta primers and 13 Jbeta primers. The table came from immunoSEQ multiplex PCR; TCRdb's copy has only in-frame clones and leaves some out. The repertoire holds roughly 140,000 clones, with about four fifths as singletons. Sequenced input: PBMCs. These receptors all come from a woman aged 18-29 years in good health and CMV-seropositive.

In regard to this clone: Other DNA sequences in this specimen translate into the identical CDR3. The rearrangement links TRBV5-4 to TRBJ1-2; possibly TRBD1 for D (6 bases). In germline, CDR1 is SGHNT, CDR2 YYREEE (reference sequence). Trimming took off 0 bases at V and 5 bases at J, with 11 bases between the two ends. This CDR3 has 14 amino acids. For the CDR3, the DNA is TGTGCCAGCAGCTTGGTAGACCAGGGGTATGGCTACACCTTC. Protein product: CASSLVDQGYGYTF.

This chain joins TRBV5-8 and TRBJ1-5; the match to TRBD1 covers 12 bases. The CDR3 has 16 residues. In germline, CDR1 is SGHTS, CDR2 YDEGEE. After removal of 4 bases from V and 3 bases from J, the junction contained 5 bases not matched to a gene. This chain's CDR3 is CASSVGTGGPNQPQHF. In nucleotides, the CDR3 is TGTGCCAGCAGCGTGGGGACAGGGGGCCCCAATCAGCCCCAGCATTTT.

This chain connects TRBV7-9 to TRBJ2-3; the D gene is possibly TRBD1 (6 bases). CDR3 length: 15 amino acids. Trimming left V 7 bases short and J 0 bases short, with 14 bases between. The germline CDR1 and CDR2 sequences are SEHNR and FQNEAQ (reference sequence). Written as DNA, the CDR3 is TGTGCCAGCAACCCCGGGACACCTAGCACAGATACGCAGTATTTT. The encoded protein is CASNPGTPSTDTQYF. Looking up the rest from reference TRBV7-9 and TRBJ2-3 gives the full variable domain: DTGVSQNPRHKITKRGQNVTFRCDPISEHNRLYWYRQTLGQGPEFLTYFQNEAQLEKSRLLSDRFSAERPKGSFSTLEIQRTEQGDSAMYLCASNPGTPSTDTQYFGPGTRLTVL.

J is TRBJ2-3 and V is TRBV19, with 7 bases matching TRBD2. The germline V gene encodes CDR1 LNHDA and CDR2 SQIVND (reference sequence). This CDR3 contains 13 residues. V lost 3 bases, J lost 7 bases, and 4 bases stayed unmatched. CDR3 DNA: TGTGCCAGTAGTATGGGGGGAGGGAATACGCAGTATTTT. Residues: CASSMGGGNTQYF. Filled out from reference TRBV19 and TRBJ2-3, the complete variable domain reads DGGITQSPKYLFRKEGQNVTLSCEQNLNHDAMYWYRQDPGQGLRLIYYSQIVNDFQKGDIAEGYSVSREKKESFPLTVTSAQKNPTAFYLCASSMGGGNTQYFGPGTRLTVL.

The chain is built from TRBV7-9 and TRBJ1-2; D is uncertain. The germline V gene encodes CDR1 SEHNR and CDR2 FQNEAQ (reference sequence). V lost 5 bases to trimming and J lost 2 bases, with 12 bases between them. The CDR3 sequence is 14 residues long. CDR3 amino acids: CASSTGNSNYGYTF. In DNA, the CDR3 is TGTGCCAGCAGCACGGGGAACAGCAACTATGGCTACACCTTC.

The chain combines TRBV29-1 with TRBJ2-7, with TRBD1 matching over 7 bases. V gave up 5 bases and J gave up 4 bases; unmatched junction bases: 14. Germline lookup yields CDR1 SQVTM and CDR2 ANQGSEA. The CDR3 length is 15 residues. CDR3 region: CSVQGGQGSIYEQYF. The CDR3 nucleotides are TGCAGCGTTCAAGGGGGCCAGGGGTCGATTTACGAGCAGTACTTC.

The rearrangement joins TRBV5-1 to TRBJ1-1; D possibly corresponds to TRBD1 (6 bases). The germline V gene encodes CDR1 SGHRS and CDR2 YFSETQ. V was cut by 3 bases and J by 5 bases, with 11 bases left in between. The CDR3 has 13 residues. The CDR3 protein is CASSSIDRTEAFF. The CDR3 DNA reads TGCGCCAGCAGCTCTATTGACAGGACTGAAGCTTTCTTT.

The rearrangement joins TRBV5-4 to TRBJ2-5; perhaps TRBD2 as D (6 bases). The CDR3 loop spans 15 amino acids. Deletions cut 4 bases from V and 3 bases from J, with 16 bases between. Germline assignment: CDR1 SGHNT and CDR2 YYREEE (reference sequence). Here the CDR3 reads CASSPLSGGEETQYF. The CDR3 nucleotides are TGTGCCAGCAGCCCTCTATCTGGAGGGGAAGAGACCCAGTACTTC.

This chain connects TRBV19 to TRBJ2-3; 9 nucleotides align to TRBD2. There are 13 residues in the CDR3. In germline, CDR1 is LNHDA, CDR2 SQIVND (reference sequence). The junction had 4 bases not matched to a gene; V was cut back by 11 bases and J by 1 base. CDR3 bases: TGTGCCGTTTCTAGCGGGGGCACAGATACGCAGTATTTT. This encodes CAVSSGGTDTQYF.

The rearrangement uses TRBV6-4 and TRBJ2-1, with 7 bases fitting TRBD2. The ends lost 2 bases at V and 9 bases at J; junction bases unmatched: 7. The V gene's germline CDR1 is MRHNA and CDR2 SNTAGT. The CDR3 extends over 14 amino acids. Here the CDR3 DNA reads TGTGCCAGCAGTGACGTGGGGGGGGACGGTGAGCAGTTCTTC. This sequence encodes CASSDVGGDGEQFF.